Listed here are 5 T cell receptor beta chains from one sample, sequenced in a study of identical twins. TCRdb processed the 5' RACE reads anew with MiXCR; each CDR3 protein has one entry. The sample lists about 210,000 distinct CDR3 sequences, 9.4% seen once, with just over 5% in the top ten. Specimen: memory (CD45RO+) T cells sorted from blood. The receptors shown here come from a woman under 30 in good health.

This clonotype was detected only a few times. CDR3 nucleotide sequence: TGTGCCAGCAGCCAGAACAGGGAGGAATCACCCCTCCACTTT. This codes for CASSQNREESPLHF. The chain joins TRBV5-4 to TRBJ1-6; D might be TRBD1 (6 bases). V lost 4 bases and J 10 bases, leaving 15 bases between the germline ends. Germline V lookup: CDR1 SGHNT, CDR2 YYREEE (reference sequence). The CDR3 runs 14 residues.

This chain joins TRBV25-1 and TRBJ2-3, with 9 bases lining up with TRBD1. The CDR3 has 16 amino acids. Germline assignment: CDR1 MGHDK and CDR2 SYGVNS. V shed 0 bases, J shed 4 bases, and the junction held 5 bases outside the gene matches. As DNA, the CDR3 is TGTGCCAGCAGTGAATATTTGACAGGGGGAGCAGATACGCAGTATTTT. Translation: CASSEYLTGGADTQYF.

This clonotype was counted between two and nine times. The CDR3 sequence: CASRPKGLAVHNEQFF. The CDR3, as DNA: TGTGCCAGCAGACCCAAGGGACTAGCAGTCCACAATGAGCAGTTCTTC. The rearrangement uses TRBV14 and TRBJ2-1, with 9 bases fitting TRBD2. Per germline, CDR1 SGHDN and CDR2 FVKESK. The V gene end was trimmed by 6 bases and the J gene end by 5 bases; junction bases not matched to a gene: 11. This CDR3 region has 16 residues. Combining the CDR3 with reference TRBV14 and TRBJ2-1 gives the whole variable domain EAGVTQFPSHSVIEKGQTVTLRCDPISGHDNLYWYRRVMGKEIKFLLHFVKESKQDESGMPNNRFLAERTGGTYSTLKVQPAELEDSGVYFCASRPKGLAVHNEQFFGPGTRLTVL.

In its sample, this clonotype was seen many times. The chain employs TRBV20-1 and TRBJ1-1; possible D gene TRBD1, 6 bases. Germline CDR1 reads DFQATT; CDR2 reads SNEGSKA (reference sequence). The CDR3 is made up of 15 amino acids. Trimming took off 0 bases at V and 2 bases at J, with 13 bases between the two ends. As DNA, the CDR3 is TGCAGTGCTAGAGACGGACAGACTACTAACACTGAAGCTTTCTTT. This encodes CSARDGQTTNTEAFF.

This clonotype has at least ten counts. This chain links TRBV12-3 or TRBV12-4 with TRBJ1-5, with a weak D call TRBD1 (6 bases). The CDR3 runs 14 residues. V shed 1 base and J shed 6 bases, with 10 bases lying between them. The DNA of the CDR3 is TGTGCCAGCAGTTTAGGGGGGGGCGGTCAGCCCCAGCATTTT. It translates to CASSLGGGGQPQHF.